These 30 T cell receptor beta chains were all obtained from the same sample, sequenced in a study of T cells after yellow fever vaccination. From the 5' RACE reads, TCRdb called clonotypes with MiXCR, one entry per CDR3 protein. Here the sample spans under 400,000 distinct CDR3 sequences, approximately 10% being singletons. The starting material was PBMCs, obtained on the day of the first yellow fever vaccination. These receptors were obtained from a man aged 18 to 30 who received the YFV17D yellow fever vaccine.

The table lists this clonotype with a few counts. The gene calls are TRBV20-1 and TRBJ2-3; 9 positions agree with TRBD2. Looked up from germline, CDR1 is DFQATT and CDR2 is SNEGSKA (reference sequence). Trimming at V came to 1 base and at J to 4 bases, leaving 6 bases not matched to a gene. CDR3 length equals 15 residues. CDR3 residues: CSARVPSGVADTQYF. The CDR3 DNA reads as TGCAGTGCTAGAGTGCCTAGCGGGGTCGCAGATACGCAGTATTTT.

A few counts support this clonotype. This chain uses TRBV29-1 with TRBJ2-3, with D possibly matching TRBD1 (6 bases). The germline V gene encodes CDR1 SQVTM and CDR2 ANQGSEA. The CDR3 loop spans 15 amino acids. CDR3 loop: CSDDRGRGTGDTQYF. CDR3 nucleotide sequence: TGCAGTGACGACCGGGGCAGGGGAACAGGAGATACGCAGTATTTT.

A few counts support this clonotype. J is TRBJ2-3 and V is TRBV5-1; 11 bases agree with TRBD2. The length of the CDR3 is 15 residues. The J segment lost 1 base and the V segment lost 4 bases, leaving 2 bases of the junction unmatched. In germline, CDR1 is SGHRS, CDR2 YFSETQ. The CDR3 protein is CASSILAGGTDTQYF. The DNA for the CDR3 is TGCGCCAGCAGCATACTAGCGGGGGGCACAGATACGCAGTATTTT.

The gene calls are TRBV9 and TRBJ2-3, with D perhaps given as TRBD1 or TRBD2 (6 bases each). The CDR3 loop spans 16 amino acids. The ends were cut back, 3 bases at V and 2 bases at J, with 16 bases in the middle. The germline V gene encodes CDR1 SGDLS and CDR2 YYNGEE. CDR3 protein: CASSESGGHTTDTQYF. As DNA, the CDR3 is TGTGCCAGCAGCGAGTCCGGGGGACACACCACAGATACGCAGTATTTT.

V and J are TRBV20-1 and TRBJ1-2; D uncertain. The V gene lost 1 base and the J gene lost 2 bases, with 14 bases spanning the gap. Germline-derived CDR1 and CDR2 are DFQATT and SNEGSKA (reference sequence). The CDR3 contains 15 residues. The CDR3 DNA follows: TGCAGTGCTAGAGGTGGGGTTTTACAAAACTATGGCTACACCTTC. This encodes CSARGGVLQNYGYTF.

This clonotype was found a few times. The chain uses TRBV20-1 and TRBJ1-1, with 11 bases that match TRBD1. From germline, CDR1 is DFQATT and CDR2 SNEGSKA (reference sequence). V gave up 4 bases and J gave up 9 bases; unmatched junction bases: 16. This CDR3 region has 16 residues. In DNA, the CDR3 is TGCAGTGCTAAAGGGATCGGGACAGGGGGTTTTTATCAAGCTTTCTTT. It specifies CSAKGIGTGGFYQAFF.

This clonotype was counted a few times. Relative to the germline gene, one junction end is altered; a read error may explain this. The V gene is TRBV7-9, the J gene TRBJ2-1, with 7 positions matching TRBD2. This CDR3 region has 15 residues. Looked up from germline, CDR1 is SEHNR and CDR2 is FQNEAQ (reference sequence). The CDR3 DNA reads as TGCGCCAGCGATCTGTCGGGCGGGGGTAACAATGAGCAGTTCTTC. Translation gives CASDLSGGGNNEQFF.

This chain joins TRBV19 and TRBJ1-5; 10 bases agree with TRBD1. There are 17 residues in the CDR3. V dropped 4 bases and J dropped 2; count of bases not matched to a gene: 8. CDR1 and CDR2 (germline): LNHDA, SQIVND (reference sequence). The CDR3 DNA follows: TGTGCCAGTAGTAGAGACAGGGGGCGGGCTGGCAATCAGCCCCAGCATTTT. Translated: CASSRDRGRAGNQPQHF.

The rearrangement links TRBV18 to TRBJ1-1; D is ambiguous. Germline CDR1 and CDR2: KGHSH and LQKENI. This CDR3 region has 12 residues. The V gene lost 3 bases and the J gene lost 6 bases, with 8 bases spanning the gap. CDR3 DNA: TGTGCCAGCTCACCTCTGGCCCCTGAAGCTTTCTTT. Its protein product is CASSPLAPEAFF.

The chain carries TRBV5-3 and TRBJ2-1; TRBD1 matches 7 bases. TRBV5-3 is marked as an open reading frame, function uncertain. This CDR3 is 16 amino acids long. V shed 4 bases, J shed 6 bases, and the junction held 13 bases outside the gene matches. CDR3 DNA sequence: TGTGCCAGAAGCCATGTGGACAGGAGAAAAGGCAATGAGCAGTTCTTC. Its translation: CARSHVDRRKGNEQFF.

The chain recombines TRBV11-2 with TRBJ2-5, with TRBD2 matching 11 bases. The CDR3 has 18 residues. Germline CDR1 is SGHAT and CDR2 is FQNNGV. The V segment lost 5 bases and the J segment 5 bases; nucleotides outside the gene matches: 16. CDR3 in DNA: TGTGCCAGCAGCCCCAAAGGAGTTAGCGGGGGGGCCTACGAGACCCAGTACTTC. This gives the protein CASSPKGVSGGAYETQYF.

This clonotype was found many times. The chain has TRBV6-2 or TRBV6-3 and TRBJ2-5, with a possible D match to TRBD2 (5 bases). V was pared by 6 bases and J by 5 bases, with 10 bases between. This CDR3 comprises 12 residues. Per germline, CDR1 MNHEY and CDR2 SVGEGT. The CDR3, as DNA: TGTGCCAGCAGCCCCGGACTGGAGACCCAGTACTTC. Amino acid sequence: CASSPGLETQYF.

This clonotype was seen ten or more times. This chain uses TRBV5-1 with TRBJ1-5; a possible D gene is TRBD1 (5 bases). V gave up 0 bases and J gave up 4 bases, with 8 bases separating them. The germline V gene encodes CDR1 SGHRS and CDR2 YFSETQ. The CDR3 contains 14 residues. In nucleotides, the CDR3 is TGCGCCAGCAGCTTGGGTGACAGAAATCAGCCCCAGCATTTT. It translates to CASSLGDRNQPQHF.

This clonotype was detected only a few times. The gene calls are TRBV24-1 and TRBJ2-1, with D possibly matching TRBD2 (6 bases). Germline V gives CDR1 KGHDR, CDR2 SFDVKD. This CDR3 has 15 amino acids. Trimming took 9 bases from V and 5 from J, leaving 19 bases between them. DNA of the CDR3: TGTGCCACCCAACACTGGTCGCGGGGAAACAATGAGCAGTTCTTC. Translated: CATQHWSRGNNEQFF.

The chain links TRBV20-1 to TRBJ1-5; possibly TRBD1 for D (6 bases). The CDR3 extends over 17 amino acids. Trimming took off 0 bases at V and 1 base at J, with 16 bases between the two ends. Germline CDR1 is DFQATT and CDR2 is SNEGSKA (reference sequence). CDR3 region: CSARDVRGARSNQPQHF. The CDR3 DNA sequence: TGCAGTGCTAGAGATGTGAGGGGGGCGCGGAGCAATCAGCCCCAGCATTTT.

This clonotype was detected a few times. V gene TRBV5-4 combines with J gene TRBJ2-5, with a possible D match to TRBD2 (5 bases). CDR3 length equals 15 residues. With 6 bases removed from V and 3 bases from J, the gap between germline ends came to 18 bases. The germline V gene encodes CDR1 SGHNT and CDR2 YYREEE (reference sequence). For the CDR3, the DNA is TGTGCCAGCATCCTACGTGCCAACGGGGAAGAGACCCAGTACTTC. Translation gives CASILRANGEETQYF.

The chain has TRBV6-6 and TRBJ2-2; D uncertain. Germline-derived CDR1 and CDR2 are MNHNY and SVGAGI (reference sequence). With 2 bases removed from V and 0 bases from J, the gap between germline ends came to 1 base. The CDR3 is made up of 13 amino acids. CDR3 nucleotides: TGTGCCAGCAGTTACGCGAACACCGGGGAGCTGTTTTTT. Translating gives CASSYANTGELFF.

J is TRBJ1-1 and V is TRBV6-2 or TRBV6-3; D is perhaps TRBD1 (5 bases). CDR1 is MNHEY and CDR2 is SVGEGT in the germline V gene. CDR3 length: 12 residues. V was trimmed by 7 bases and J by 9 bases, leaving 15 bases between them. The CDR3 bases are TGTGCCAGCAAAGACCCAGGGAAAAAAGCTTTCTTT. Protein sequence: CASKDPGKKAFF.

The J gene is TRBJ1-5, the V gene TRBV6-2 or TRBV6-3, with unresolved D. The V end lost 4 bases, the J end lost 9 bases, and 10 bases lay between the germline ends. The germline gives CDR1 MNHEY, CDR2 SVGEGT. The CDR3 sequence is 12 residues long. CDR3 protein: CASSSRGRPQHF. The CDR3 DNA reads TGTGCCAGCAGTTCCCGCGGGAGGCCCCAGCATTTT.

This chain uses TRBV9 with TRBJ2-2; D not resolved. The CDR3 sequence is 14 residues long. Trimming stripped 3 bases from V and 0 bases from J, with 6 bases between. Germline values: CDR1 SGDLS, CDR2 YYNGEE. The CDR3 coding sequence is TGTGCCAGCAGCGCCGATACGAACACCGGGGAGCTGTTTTTT. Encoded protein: CASSADTNTGELFF.

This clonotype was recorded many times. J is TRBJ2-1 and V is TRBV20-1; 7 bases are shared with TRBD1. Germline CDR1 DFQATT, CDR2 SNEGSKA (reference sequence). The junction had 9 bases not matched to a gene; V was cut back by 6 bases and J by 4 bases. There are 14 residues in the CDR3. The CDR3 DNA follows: TGCAGTGCGGCCGACAGGGCTAATTACAATGAGCAGTTCTTC. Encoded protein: CSAADRANYNEQFF.

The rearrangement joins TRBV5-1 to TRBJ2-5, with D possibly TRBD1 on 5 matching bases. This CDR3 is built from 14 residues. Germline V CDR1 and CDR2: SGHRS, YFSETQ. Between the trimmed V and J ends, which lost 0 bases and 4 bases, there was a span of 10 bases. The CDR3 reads CASSLDQGTETQYF. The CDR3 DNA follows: TGCGCCAGCAGCTTGGATCAGGGTACAGAGACCCAGTACTTC.

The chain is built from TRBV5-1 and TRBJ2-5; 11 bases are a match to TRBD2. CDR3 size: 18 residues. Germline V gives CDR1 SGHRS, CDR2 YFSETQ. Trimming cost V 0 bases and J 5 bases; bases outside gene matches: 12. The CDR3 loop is CASSLVGTSGLDGETQYF. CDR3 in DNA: TGCGCCAGCAGCTTGGTCGGGACTAGCGGCCTGGATGGGGAGACCCAGTACTTC.

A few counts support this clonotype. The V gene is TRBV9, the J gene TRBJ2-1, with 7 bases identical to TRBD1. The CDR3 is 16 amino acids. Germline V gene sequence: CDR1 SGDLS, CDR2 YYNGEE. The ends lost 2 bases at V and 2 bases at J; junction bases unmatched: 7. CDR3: CASSVGWDRPYNEQFF. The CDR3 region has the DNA TGTGCCAGCAGCGTTGGGTGGGACAGACCCTACAATGAGCAGTTCTTC. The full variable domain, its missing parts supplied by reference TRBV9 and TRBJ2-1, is DSGVTQTPKHLITATGQRVTLRCSPRSGDLSVYWYQQSLDQGLQFLIQYYNGEERAKGNILERFSAQQFPDLHSELNLSSLELGDSALYFCASSVGWDRPYNEQFFGPGTRLTVL.

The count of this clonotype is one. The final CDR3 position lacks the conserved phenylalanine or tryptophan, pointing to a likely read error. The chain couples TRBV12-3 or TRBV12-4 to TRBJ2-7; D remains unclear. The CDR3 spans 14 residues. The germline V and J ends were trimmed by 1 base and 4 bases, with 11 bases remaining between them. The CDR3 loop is CASSLGQERYEQYS. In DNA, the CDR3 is TGTGCCAGCAGTTTAGGGCAGGAGAGATACGAGCAGTACTCC.

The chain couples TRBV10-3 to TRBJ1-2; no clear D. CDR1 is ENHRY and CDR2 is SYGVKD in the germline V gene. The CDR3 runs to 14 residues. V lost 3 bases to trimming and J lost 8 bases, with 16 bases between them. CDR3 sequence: CAISDRSTLWGYTF. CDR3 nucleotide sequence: TGTGCCATCAGTGATAGGAGCACGCTCTGGGGCTACACCTTC.

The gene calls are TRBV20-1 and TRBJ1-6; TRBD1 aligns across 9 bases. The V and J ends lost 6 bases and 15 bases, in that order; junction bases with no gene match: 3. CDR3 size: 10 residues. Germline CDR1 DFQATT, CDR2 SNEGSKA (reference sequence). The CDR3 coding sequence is TGCAGTGCCCGGACAGGGGTCCTCCACTTT. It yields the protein CSARTGVLHF.

Here the CDR3 DNA reads TGTGCCAGCGCATGGGCAGCCCGAGGGTCCTACAATGAGCAGTTCTTC. Protein sequence: CASAWAARGSYNEQFF. V and J are TRBV7-2 and TRBJ2-1; D is possibly TRBD2 (5 bases). CDR3 length: 16 amino acids. V was pared by 8 bases and J by 1 base, with 18 bases between. Germline V gene sequence: CDR1 SGHTA, CDR2 FQGNSA. The full variable domain, completed using reference TRBV7-2 and TRBJ2-1, is GAGVSQSPSNKVTEKGKDVELRCDPISGHTALYWYRQSLGQGLEFLIYFQGNSAPDKSGLPSDRFSAERTGGSVSTLTIQRTQQEDSAVYLCASAWAARGSYNEQFFGPGTRLTVL.

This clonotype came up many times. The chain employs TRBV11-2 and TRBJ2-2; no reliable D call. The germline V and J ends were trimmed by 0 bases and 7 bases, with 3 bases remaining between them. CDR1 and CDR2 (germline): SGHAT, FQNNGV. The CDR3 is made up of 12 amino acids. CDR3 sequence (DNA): TGTGCCAGCAGCTTAGACGGCGGGGAGCTGTTTTTT. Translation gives CASSLDGGELFF.

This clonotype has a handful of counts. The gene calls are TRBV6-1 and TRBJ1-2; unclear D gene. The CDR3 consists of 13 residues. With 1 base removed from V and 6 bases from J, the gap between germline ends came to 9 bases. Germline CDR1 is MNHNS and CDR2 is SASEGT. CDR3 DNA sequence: TGTGCCAGCAGTGAAGGGGGAGGGAATGGCTACACCTTC. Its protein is CASSEGGGNGYTF.